This T cell receptor beta chain emerged from a study of T cell responses to AZD1222 COVID-19 vaccine. A word on this clone: Its target is unknown.

The data were produced by immunoSEQ multiplex PCR, yet TCRdb's version contains in-frame clones alone and is incomplete. This sample carries about 150,000 clones, roughly 90% of them seen once, and the ten largest clones take approximately 20%. Per the germline V gene, CDR1 is SGHRS and CDR2 is YFSETQ. The CDR3 contains 12 residues. V lost 1 base and J lost 6, with 5 bases in between. Study-level findings and limits: Clonal diversity was possibly underestimated, and the donors were mostly white British, with more females. Vaccination with two AZD1222 doses was followed by a rise in Spike-specific TCR breadth and depth. Scientists sampled the repertoires only once the peak T cell response had passed.

This TCR was recovered from an adult in good health. This sample comprised peripheral blood, obtained on day 0 of AZD1222 vaccination. The chain joins TRBV5-1 to TRBJ2-1; no clear D. This CDR3 reads CASSLTPNEQFF. The CDR3 DNA reads as TGCGCCAGCAGCTTGACCCCCAATGAGCAGTTCTTC.